These 8 T cell receptor beta chains were all obtained from the same sample, sequenced in a study of Graves' ophthalmopathy and Graves' hyperthyroidism. RNA transcripts provided the template for amplifying TCR beta CDR3 regions. First-round RT-PCR relied on HTBI primers, and a second-round multiplex PCR came next. MiXCR, applied by TCRdb to the multiplex PCR reads, yields one record per CDR3 protein. The sample lists about 410,000 distinct CDR3 sequences, around 17% occurring once. Sequenced sample: peripheral blood. All receptors derive from a woman younger than 30 with Graves' ophthalmopathy.

This clonotype was found many times. This sequence joins TRBV7-3 and TRBJ1-1, with TRBD1 identical over 8 bases. The J segment lost 12 bases and the V segment lost 5 bases, leaving 5 bases of the junction unmatched. The CDR3 loop spans 11 amino acids. Germline CDR1 is SGHTA and CDR2 is FQGTGA. The CDR3 region has the DNA TGTGCCAGCAGCGGTGCAGGGGGCACTTTCTTT. This translates into CASSGAGGTFF.

The sample holds many counts of this clonotype. V gene TRBV6-5 combines with J gene TRBJ1-5; no firm D call. The V and J ends lost 6 bases and 0 bases respectively, with 9 bases between them. The germline gives CDR1 MNHEY, CDR2 SVGAGI. CDR3 length equals 14 residues. The CDR3, as DNA: TGTGCCAGCAGCATCGATGCTAGCAATCAGCCCCAGCATTTT. It yields the protein CASSIDASNQPQHF.

This clonotype was observed a single time. The gene calls are TRBV6-1 and TRBJ2-7, with TRBD1 identical over 9 bases. Germline V gene data show CDR1 as MNHNS and CDR2 as SASEGT. The CDR3 sequence is 17 residues long. V lost 6 bases to trimming and J lost 7 bases; unmatched junction nucleotides: 19. CDR3 amino acids: CASRGIGSTGTGYEQYF. Here the CDR3 DNA reads TGTGCCAGCAGGGGGATCGGATCAACCGGGACAGGGTATGAGCAGTACTTC.

Ten or more counts support this clonotype. The chain uses TRBV11-2 and TRBJ2-6, with 13 bases that match TRBD2. V trimming: 2 bases; J trimming: 2 bases; junction bases outside the gene matches: 0. The CDR3 is 17 residues long. CDR1 and CDR2 from the germline V gene are SGHAT and FQNNGV. The CDR3 nucleotides read TGTGCCAGCAGCTTAACTAGCGGGGGGGCTGGGGCCAACGTCCTGACTTTC. As protein: CASSLTSGGAGANVLTF. Full variable domain (outside the CDR3, taken from reference TRBV11-2 and TRBJ2-6): EAGVAQSPRYKIIEKRQSVAFWCNPISGHATLYWYQQILGQGPKLLIQFQNNGVVDDSQLPKDRFSAERLKGVDSTLKIQPAKLEDSAVYLCASSLTSGGAGANVLTFGAGSRLTVL.

This clonotype was found many times. The rearrangement uses TRBV7-8 and TRBJ2-7; maybe TRBD1 (5 bases). CDR1 is SGHVS and CDR2 is FQNEAQ in the germline V gene. The ends were cut back, 5 bases at V and 7 bases at J, with 24 bases in the middle. This CDR3 is built from 16 residues. The CDR3 here is CASSRRQSPTLLEQYF. CDR3 DNA sequence: TGTGCCAGCAGCAGAAGACAGAGTCCTACGCTATTAGAGCAGTACTTC.

This clonotype was seen repeatedly, ten times or more. This chain connects TRBV12-3 or TRBV12-4 to TRBJ2-5; 10 bases map to TRBD2. The CDR3 sequence is 14 residues long. J was trimmed by 5 bases and V by 5 bases; bases with no gene match: 5. For the CDR3, the DNA is TGTGCCAGCAGTCCCCCGGGACTAGCGGAGACCCAGTACTTC. The encoded protein is CASSPPGLAETQYF.

This clonotype came up many times. This sequence joins TRBV7-2 and TRBJ2-7; D remains unclear. The germline V and J ends were trimmed by 2 bases and 0 bases, with 11 bases remaining between them. This CDR3 contains 15 residues. From germline, CDR1 is SGHTA and CDR2 FQGNSA. CDR3 protein: CASSLRALNSYEQYF. DNA for the CDR3: TGTGCCAGCAGCTTACGCGCTCTAAACTCCTACGAGCAGTACTTC.

This clonotype has a count of ten or more. The CDR3 nucleotides read TGCGCCAGGAGGACTAGCGGGATTATCTACGAGCAGTACTTC. As protein: CARRTSGIIYEQYF. The V and J genes are TRBV5-1 and TRBJ2-7, with TRBD2 identical over 12 bases. This CDR3 comprises 14 residues. CDR1 and CDR2 from the germline V gene are SGHRS and YFSETQ. V lost 8 bases, J lost 3 bases, and 6 bases stayed unmatched.